This record looks at one T cell receptor beta chain sequence and its context. This clonotype was seen more than once but under ten times. The target of this receptor is not known. Base qualities are not provided; no much larger clone lies one nucleotide away. The data derive from a study of T cell repertoires in cytomegalovirus infection (dated by TCRdb to the late 2010s). Study-level background: The HLA type of each donor mattered for the analysis, because public TCR beta signatures pointed to carriage of CMV infection along with the matching HLA type.

The V and J ends are trimmed by 4 bases and 5 bases, leaving 14 bases between them. Including cysteine and phenylalanine, the CDR3 has 14 amino acids. This entry keeps only the CDR3 DNA: 42 bases, framed from base 1. The germline V gene supplies CDR1 SGHVS and CDR2 FNYEAQ. The research as a whole found: The ex vivo response was dominated by HLA-C-restricted CMV-specific TCR beta clonotypes, and the single most frequent clonotype in two of eight donors was supplied by these HLA-C-restricted clonotypes. In both this cohort and an independent roughly 350-donor cohort, the cumulative frequency of public TCR beta family members distinguished carriers of CMV infection plus the relevant HLA type.

Sequencing instrument: Illumina HiSeq 1500. TCRdb reprocessing: public reads trimmed at Q25 with fastp, clones called with MiXCR, in-frame beta chains kept. Merged by CDR3 protein, the rows form single entries marked with the most common genes and DNA. This sample lists 150,000 to 200,000 distinct CDR3 sequences; over 15% were detected once. The top ten hold about 19% of the sample. This receptor was identified in a human donor in good health (CMV status not recorded). Some clones in this sample may be carry-over from other donors' samples. This receptor chain uses TRBV7-6 and TRBJ1-1; the D gene is perhaps TRBD1, on 5 matching bases. The sample consisted of CD8+ T cells from PBMCs. The nucleotides read TGTGCCAGCAGCTCCCCCGGGGGGAGGACTGAAGCTTTCTTT. Its protein reads: CASSSPGGRTEAFF.